One sample yielded the 32 T cell receptor beta chains listed below, sequenced in a study of radiotherapy plus CTLA-4 blockade in lung cancer. The assay was immunoSEQ multiplex PCR, and TCRdb's table has in-frame clones only and misses some. The sample contains 40,000 to 45,000 clones, about 70% of which appear only once. The sample here was peripheral blood, taken from a patient treated with radiotherapy plus ipilimumab. Every receptor here comes from a human donor with non-small cell lung cancer who had a partial response to radiotherapy plus ipilimumab.

The chain is built from TRBV19 and TRBJ2-5, with 15 bases fitting TRBD2. This CDR3 spans 17 amino acids. Germline V lookup: CDR1 LNHDA, CDR2 SQIVND (reference sequence). Trimming removed 3 bases from V and 5 bases from J; junction bases left unmatched: 7. CDR3 protein: CASSIGTSGRRRETQYF. CDR3 DNA: TGTGCCAGTAGTATTGGGACTAGCGGGAGGAGGAGGGAGACCCAGTACTTC.

The chain recombines TRBV2 with TRBJ2-3; TRBD2 aligns across 8 bases. The CDR3 is 15 residues long. The V segment lost 4 bases and the J segment 5 bases; nucleotides outside the gene matches: 8. Looked up from germline, CDR1 is SNHLY and CDR2 is FYNNEI. CDR3 DNA sequence: TGTGCCAGCAGTGGACGGCGGGGGGCAGGAGATACGCAGTATTTT. This translates into CASSGRRGAGDTQYF.

The rearrangement uses TRBV10-3 and TRBJ1-5; TRBD1 agrees at 7 bases. V shed 4 bases and J 5 bases; nucleotides not matched to a gene: 8. Per germline, CDR1 ENHRY and CDR2 SYGVKD. This CDR3 spans 15 amino acids. CDR3 nucleotide sequence: TGTGCCATCAGTGCATCAGGGGGGAAGGATCAGCCCCAGCATTTT. This gives the protein CAISASGGKDQPQHF.

The genes are TRBV7-9 and TRBJ2-6; the D is unclear. Trimming stripped 7 bases from V and 0 bases from J, with 4 bases between. The CDR3 has 13 amino acids. Germline CDR1 SEHNR, CDR2 FQNEAQ (reference sequence). In nucleotides, the CDR3 is TGTGCCAGCACCGTCTCTGGGGCCAACGTCCTGACTTTC. Protein product: CASTVSGANVLTF.

The chain is built from TRBV10-2 and TRBJ1-1; the D gene is possibly TRBD1 (6 bases). This CDR3 comprises 14 residues. The germline V gene encodes CDR1 WSHSY and CDR2 SAAADI. The V and J ends lost 3 bases and 1 base respectively, with 9 bases between them. In DNA form, the CDR3 reads TGCGCCAGCAGTGAACGGACAGCGAACACTGAAGCTTTCTTT. Its protein is CASSERTANTEAFF.

The chain uses TRBV19 and TRBJ2-7; 12 bases fit TRBD1. Germline CDR1 LNHDA, CDR2 SQIVND (reference sequence). The CDR3 is made up of 15 amino acids. With 7 bases clipped from V and 5 bases from J, the junction kept 9 bases outside the gene matches. CDR3 protein: CASKRTGTGGHEQYF. The CDR3 coding sequence is TGTGCCAGTAAACGAACCGGGACAGGGGGCCACGAGCAGTACTTC.

This chain's CDR3 is CATLAGGYTF. For the CDR3, the DNA is TGTGCCACCTTGGCAGGTGGCTACACCTTC. This chain connects TRBV6-5 to TRBJ1-2; no definite D call. V dropped 10 bases and J dropped 7 bases, with 10 bases sitting between them. Germline CDR1 reads MNHEY; CDR2 reads SVGAGI. This CDR3 has 10 residues.

The rearrangement joins TRBV6-6 to TRBJ1-3; D unclear. The CDR3 spans 14 residues. From germline, CDR1 is MNHNY and CDR2 SVGAGI (reference sequence). The germline V and J ends were trimmed by 0 bases and 8 bases, with 11 bases remaining between them. CDR3 region: CASSYSSLEDTIYF. The CDR3 DNA is TGTGCCAGCAGTTACTCGAGTCTGGAGGACACCATATATTTT.

The chain combines TRBV6-1 with TRBJ2-3; tentatively, D is TRBD1 (6 bases). Germline CDR1 MNHNS, CDR2 SASEGT. The CDR3 contains 15 residues. V lost 0 bases, J lost 3 bases, and 10 bases lay in between. The CDR3, as DNA: TGTGCCAGCAGTGAAGCAGCGAGGGGGACAGATACGCAGTATTTT. Protein: CASSEAARGTDTQYF.

This chain links TRBV4-1 with TRBJ1-2, with a tentative D call TRBD1 (6 bases). Germline V gene lookup returns CDR1 MGHRA and CDR2 YSYEKL. The CDR3 is made up of 15 amino acids. Trimming shortened V by 2 bases and J by 5 bases, and 15 bases separated the two germline ends. This chain's CDR3 is CASSQHNNRVYGYTF. The CDR3 coding sequence is TGCGCCAGCAGCCAACATAACAACAGGGTATATGGCTACACCTTC.

The rearrangement uses TRBV5-1 and TRBJ2-2, with 13 bases identical to TRBD2. Germline trimming cut 2 bases from V and 7 bases from J; bases unmatched to any gene: 2. Germline V gene data show CDR1 as SGHRS and CDR2 as YFSETQ. CDR3 length equals 15 residues. CDR3 loop: CASSLLAGGHGELFF. For the CDR3, the DNA is TGCGCCAGCAGCTTACTAGCGGGGGGGCACGGGGAGCTGTTTTTT.

A single count supports this clone. The chain joins TRBV27 to TRBJ2-7; 8 bases match TRBD1. Germline assignment: CDR1 MNHEY and CDR2 SMNVEV (reference sequence). This CDR3 region has 14 residues. V shed 5 bases, J shed 7 bases, and the junction held 10 bases outside the gene matches. The CDR3: CASSPSTGVGEQYF. CDR3 DNA: TGTGCCAGCAGTCCATCGACAGGGGTGGGAGAGCAGTACTTC.

The rearrangement joins TRBV2 to TRBJ2-2; 9 nucleotides align to TRBD2. Germline CDR1 is SNHLY and CDR2 is FYNNEI. The CDR3 totals 14 residues. The V gene end was trimmed by 10 bases and the J gene end by 2 bases; junction bases not matched to a gene: 5. The CDR3 DNA reads TGTGCCATATTAGCGGGGGCTAACACCGGGGAGCTGTTTTTT. This codes for CAILAGANTGELFF.

The chain uses TRBV19 and TRBJ1-2; D might be TRBD1 (5 bases). The V end lost 5 bases, the J end lost 8 bases, and 21 bases lay between the germline ends. CDR3 length: 15 amino acids. The germline gives CDR1 LNHDA, CDR2 SQIVND (reference sequence). The CDR3 loop reads CASSAPGTHIGGYTF. CDR3 nucleotides: TGTGCCAGTAGTGCGCCCGGGACTCATATCGGCGGCTACACCTTC.

V and J are TRBV6-5 and TRBJ1-1, with a weak D call TRBD1 (6 bases). The V gene's germline CDR1 is MNHEY and CDR2 SVGAGI. The ends were cut back, 2 bases at V and 2 bases at J, with 12 bases in the middle. The CDR3 covers 15 residues. CDR3 in amino acids: CASSYLDRYNTEAFF. CDR3 nucleotide sequence: TGTGCCAGCAGTTACCTGGACAGATATAACACTGAAGCTTTCTTT.

The J gene is TRBJ2-7, the V gene TRBV30; perhaps TRBD2 as D (5 bases). CDR1 GTSNPN and CDR2 SVGIG come from the germline V gene (reference sequence). This CDR3 is 13 amino acids long. The V and J ends lost 3 bases and 0 bases respectively, with 9 bases between them. The CDR3 is CAWSSDFSYEQYF. The CDR3 region has the DNA TGTGCCTGGAGCTCGGACTTCTCCTACGAGCAGTACTTC.

The chain has TRBV7-2 and TRBJ2-5, with a tentative D call TRBD2 (6 bases). The CDR3 length is 16 residues. CDR1 and CDR2 from the germline V gene are SGHTA and FQGNSA. The V and J ends lost 5 bases and 5 bases respectively, with 21 bases between them. The CDR3, as DNA: TGTGCCAGCAGCGCCTCGGGGGTAGCGGTCCCGGAGACCCAGTACTTC. Translated: CASSASGVAVPETQYF.

V is TRBV12-1 and J is TRBJ2-1; the DNA was not compared with TRBD2, the D call given in the table. TRBV12-1 is a documented pseudogene. CDR3 length equals 16 residues. This CDR3 is CASSLTSGGAGNEQFF. CDR3 nucleotides: TGTGCCAGCAGCTTGACTAGCGGGGGGGCCGGGAATGAGCAGTTCTTC.

The V gene is TRBV6-5, the J gene TRBJ2-7, with TRBD2 matching over 12 bases. The junction had 4 bases not matched to a gene; V was cut back by 2 bases and J by 2 bases. The CDR3 is 16 residues long. CDR1 MNHEY and CDR2 SVGAGI come from the germline V gene. The CDR3 protein is CASSYQGTSGPYEQYF. The CDR3 DNA sequence: TGTGCCAGCAGTTACCAAGGGACTAGCGGGCCCTACGAGCAGTACTTC.

The V and J genes are TRBV13 and TRBJ2-3; maybe TRBD1 (5 bases). Deletions cut 5 bases from V and 9 bases from J, with 12 bases between. The CDR3 is 12 amino acids. Germline V gives CDR1 PRHDT, CDR2 FYEKMQ (reference sequence). This chain's CDR3 is CASSVQGWTQYF. For the CDR3, the DNA is TGTGCCAGCAGCGTCCAGGGTTGGACGCAGTATTTT.

This clone has a handful of counts. The chain carries TRBV7-9 and TRBJ1-2, with D tentatively TRBD1 (6 bases). The V end was cut by 3 bases, the J end by 7 bases, with 21 bases between. The germline V gene has CDR1 SEHNR and CDR2 FQNEAQ (reference sequence). This CDR3 contains 16 residues. The CDR3 region has the DNA TGTGCCAGCAGCTTCCCAACAGGGAGGGGAGGATCTGGCTACACCTTC. It specifies CASSFPTGRGGSGYTF.

V gene TRBV2 combines with J gene TRBJ2-7, with D perhaps TRBD2 (6 bases). V was clipped by 9 bases and J by 9 bases, with 15 bases between them. Germline V gives CDR1 SNHLY, CDR2 FYNNEI. The CDR3 spans 11 residues. DNA of the CDR3: TGTGCCAGTTCCACGGGGGAGCTGCAGTACTTC. It is translated as CASSTGELQYF.

V usage is TRBV25-1 and J usage is TRBJ2-5; 8 bases are shared with TRBD2. The CDR3 sequence is 17 residues long. From germline, CDR1 is MGHDK and CDR2 SYGVNS. The trim removed 0 bases at V and 5 bases at J, leaving 11 bases unmatched. The CDR3 is CASSEYTSSGGDETQYF. Here the CDR3 DNA reads TGTGCCAGCAGTGAATATACCTCCTCCGGGGGGGATGAGACCCAGTACTTC.

The V and J genes are TRBV28 and TRBJ1-1; D is uncertain. Between the trimmed V and J ends, which lost 2 bases and 3 bases, there was a span of 13 bases. The CDR3 runs to 15 residues. Germline values: CDR1 MDHEN, CDR2 SYDVKM. The CDR3 reads CASSLLGGRDTEAFF. The CDR3 bases are TGTGCCAGCAGTTTACTAGGAGGTAGGGACACTGAAGCTTTCTTT.

This rearrangement joins TRBV30 to TRBJ2-1, with 8 bases fitting TRBD2. Per the germline V gene, CDR1 is GTSNPN and CDR2 is SVGIG (reference sequence). The CDR3 spans 13 residues. V gave up 2 bases and J gave up 12 bases; unmatched junction bases: 9. CDR3: CAWSPYPAGGQFF. CDR3 DNA sequence: TGTGCCTGGAGTCCCTACCCTGCGGGGGGGCAGTTCTTC.

This chain connects TRBV9 to TRBJ2-7, with TRBD1 matching over 8 bases. J gave up 6 bases and V 4 bases, and 9 bases lay outside the gene matches. This CDR3 is built from 14 residues. In germline, CDR1 is SGDLS, CDR2 YYNGEE. The DNA of the CDR3 is TGTGCCAGCAGCTCCAGGACAGGGTTTGGCGAGCAGTACTTC. The encoded protein is CASSSRTGFGEQYF.

The chain combines TRBV10-2 with TRBJ1-3; 9 bases agree with TRBD1. Germline CDR1 is WSHSY and CDR2 is SAAADI. The V gene end was trimmed by 2 bases and the J gene end by 4 bases; junction bases not matched to a gene: 12. The CDR3 totals 18 residues. The CDR3 nucleotides read TGCGCCAGCAGTGAGAGCCTCCGGGACAGGGTTTCAGGAAACACCATATATTTT. Protein sequence: CASSESLRDRVSGNTIYF.

This clone was detected a few times. The chain uses TRBV5-6 and TRBJ2-2; tentatively, D is TRBD1 (6 bases). Trimming removed 3 bases at V and 5 bases at J, with 8 bases between. From germline, CDR1 is SGHDT and CDR2 YYEEEE. The CDR3 is 13 residues long. The DNA for the CDR3 is TGTGCCAGCAGCTGGCAGGGGACCGGGGAGCTGTTTTTT. This sequence encodes CASSWQGTGELFF.

The V and J genes are TRBV30 and TRBJ2-3, with 11 nucleotides matching TRBD2. Germline-derived CDR1 and CDR2 are GTSNPN and SVGIG (reference sequence). The CDR3 loop spans 16 amino acids. The junction had 12 bases not matched to a gene; V was cut back by 5 bases and J by 5 bases. This chain's CDR3 is CAWGAVTSGSGDTQYF. Here the CDR3 DNA reads TGTGCCTGGGGAGCAGTAACTAGCGGGAGTGGAGATACGCAGTATTTT.

In its sample, this clone was seen a few times. The J gene is TRBJ2-2, the V gene TRBV7-3; 8 bases agree with TRBD2. The ends lost 2 bases at V and 5 bases at J; junction bases unmatched: 4. Germline CDR1 and CDR2: SGHTA and FQGTGA. The CDR3 length is 15 residues. The chain's CDR3 is CASSLAGGDTGELFF. DNA of the CDR3: TGTGCCAGCAGCTTAGCGGGGGGAGATACCGGGGAGCTGTTTTTT.

The chain couples TRBV27 to TRBJ2-7; 12 bases are shared with TRBD2. The CDR3 extends over 15 amino acids. Trimming took 2 bases from V and 2 from J; bases not matched to a gene: 1. Germline-derived CDR1 and CDR2 are MNHEY and SMNVEV (reference sequence). CDR3 in amino acids: CASSLGLAGTYEQYF. CDR3 DNA: TGTGCCAGCAGTTTAGGACTAGCGGGGACCTACGAGCAGTACTTC.

The CDR3 region is CASSLLNPSTDTQYF. The CDR3 region has the DNA TGTGCCAGCAGCTTGCTAAATCCCTCCACAGATACGCAGTATTTT. This chain joins TRBV7-2 and TRBJ2-3; D gene unclear. The V end was cut by 3 bases, the J end by 2 bases, with 12 bases between. This CDR3 is built from 15 residues. Germline-derived CDR1 and CDR2 are SGHTA and FQGNSA.